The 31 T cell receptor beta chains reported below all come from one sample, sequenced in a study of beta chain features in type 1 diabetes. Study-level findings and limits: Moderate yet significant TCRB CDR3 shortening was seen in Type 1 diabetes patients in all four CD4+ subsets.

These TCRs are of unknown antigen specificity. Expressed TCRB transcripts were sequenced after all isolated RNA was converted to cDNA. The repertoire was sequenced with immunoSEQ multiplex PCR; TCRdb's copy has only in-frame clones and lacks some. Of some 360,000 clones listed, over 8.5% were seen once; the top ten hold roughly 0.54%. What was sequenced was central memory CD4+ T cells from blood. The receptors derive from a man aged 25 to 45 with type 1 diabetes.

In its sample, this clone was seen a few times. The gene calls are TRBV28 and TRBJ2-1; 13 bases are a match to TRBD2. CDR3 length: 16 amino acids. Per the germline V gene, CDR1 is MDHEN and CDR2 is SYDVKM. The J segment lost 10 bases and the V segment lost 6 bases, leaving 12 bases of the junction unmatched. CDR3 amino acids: CASSPSLGLAGTEQFF. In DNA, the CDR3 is TGTGCCAGCAGCCCAAGCCTGGGACTAGCGGGAACAGAGCAGTTCTTC. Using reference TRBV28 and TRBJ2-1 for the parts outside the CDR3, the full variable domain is DVKVTQSSRYLVKRTGEKVFLECVQDMDHENMFWYRQDPGLGLRLIYFSYDVKMKEKGDIPEGYSVSREKKERFSLILESASTNQTSMYLCASSPSLGLAGTEQFFGPGTRLTVL.

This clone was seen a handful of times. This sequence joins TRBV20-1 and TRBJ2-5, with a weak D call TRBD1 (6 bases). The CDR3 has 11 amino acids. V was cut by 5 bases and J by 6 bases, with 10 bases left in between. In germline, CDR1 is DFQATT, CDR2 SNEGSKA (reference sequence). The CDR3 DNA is TGCAGTGCTTTCAGGGGAAAGACCCAGTACTTC. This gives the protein CSAFRGKTQYF.

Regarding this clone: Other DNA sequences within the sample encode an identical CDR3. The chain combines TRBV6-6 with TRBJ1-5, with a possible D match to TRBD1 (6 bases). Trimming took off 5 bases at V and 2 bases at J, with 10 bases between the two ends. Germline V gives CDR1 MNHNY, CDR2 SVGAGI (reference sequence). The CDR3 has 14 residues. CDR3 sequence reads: CASSGAGGNQPQHF. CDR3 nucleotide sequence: TGTGCCAGCAGTGGGGCAGGGGGCAATCAGCCCCAGCATTTT.

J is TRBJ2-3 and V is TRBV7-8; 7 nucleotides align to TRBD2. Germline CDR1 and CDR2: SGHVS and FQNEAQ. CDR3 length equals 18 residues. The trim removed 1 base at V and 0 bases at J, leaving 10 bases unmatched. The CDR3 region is CASSLVAGVDSSTDTQYF. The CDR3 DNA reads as TGTGCCAGCAGCTTAGTTGCGGGGGTGGATTCTAGCACAGATACGCAGTATTTT.

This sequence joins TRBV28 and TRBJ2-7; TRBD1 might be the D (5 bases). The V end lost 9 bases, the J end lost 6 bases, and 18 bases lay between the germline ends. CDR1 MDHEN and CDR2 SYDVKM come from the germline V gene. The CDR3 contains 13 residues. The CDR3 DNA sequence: TGTGCCAGTTTGAAGGGGCAAAGGGGCGAGCAGTACTTC. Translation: CASLKGQRGEQYF.

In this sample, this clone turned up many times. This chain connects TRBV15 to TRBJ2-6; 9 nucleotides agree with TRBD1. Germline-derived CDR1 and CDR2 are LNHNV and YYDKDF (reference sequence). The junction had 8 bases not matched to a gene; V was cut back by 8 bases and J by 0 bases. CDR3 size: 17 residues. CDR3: CATFRDRDSSGANVLTF. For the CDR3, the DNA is TGTGCCACCTTTCGGGACAGGGATTCCTCTGGGGCCAACGTCCTGACTTTC.

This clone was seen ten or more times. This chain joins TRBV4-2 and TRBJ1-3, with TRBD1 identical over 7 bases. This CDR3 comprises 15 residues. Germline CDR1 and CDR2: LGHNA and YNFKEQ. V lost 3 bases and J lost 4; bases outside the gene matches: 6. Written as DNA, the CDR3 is TGTGCCAGCAGCCAGCAAGACAGGGACGGAAACACCATATATTTT. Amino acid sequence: CASSQQDRDGNTIYF.

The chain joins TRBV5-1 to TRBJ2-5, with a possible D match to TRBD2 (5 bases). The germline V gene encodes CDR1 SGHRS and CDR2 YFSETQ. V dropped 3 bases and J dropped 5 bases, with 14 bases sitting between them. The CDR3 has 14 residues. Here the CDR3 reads CASSSGDTGETQYF. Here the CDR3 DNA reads TGCGCCAGCAGCTCAGGCGATACGGGGGAGACCCAGTACTTC.

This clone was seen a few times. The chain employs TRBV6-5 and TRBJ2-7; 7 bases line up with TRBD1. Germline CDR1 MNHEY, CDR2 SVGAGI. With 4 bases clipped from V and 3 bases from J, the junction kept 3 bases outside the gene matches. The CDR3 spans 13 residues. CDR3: CASSLGQRYEQYF. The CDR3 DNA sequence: TGTGCCAGCAGTTTGGGACAGCGCTACGAGCAGTACTTC.

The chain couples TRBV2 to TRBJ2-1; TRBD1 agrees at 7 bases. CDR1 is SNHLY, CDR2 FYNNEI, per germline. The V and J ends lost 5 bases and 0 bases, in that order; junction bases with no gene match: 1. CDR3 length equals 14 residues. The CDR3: CASSRQGSYNEQFF. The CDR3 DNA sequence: TGTGCCAGCAGTAGACAGGGCTCCTACAATGAGCAGTTCTTC.

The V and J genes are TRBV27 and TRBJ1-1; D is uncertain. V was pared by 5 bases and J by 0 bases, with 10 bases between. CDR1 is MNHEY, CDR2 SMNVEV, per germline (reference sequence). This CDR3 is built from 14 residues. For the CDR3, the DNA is TGTGCCAGCAGTAGGAGTACCCTGAACACTGAAGCTTTCTTT. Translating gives CASSRSTLNTEAFF.

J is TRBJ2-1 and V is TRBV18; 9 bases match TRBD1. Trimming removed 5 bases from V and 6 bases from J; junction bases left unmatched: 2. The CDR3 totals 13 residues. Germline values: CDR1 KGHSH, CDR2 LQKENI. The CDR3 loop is CASSGTGPNEQFF. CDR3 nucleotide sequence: TGTGCCAGCTCAGGGACAGGGCCCAATGAGCAGTTCTTC.

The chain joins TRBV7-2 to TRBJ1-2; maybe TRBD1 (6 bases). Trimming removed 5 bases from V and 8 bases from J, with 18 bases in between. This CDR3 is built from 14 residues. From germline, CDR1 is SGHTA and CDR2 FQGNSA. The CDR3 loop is CASSAIQGRSGYTF. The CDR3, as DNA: TGTGCCAGCAGCGCAATACAGGGTCGGAGCGGCTACACCTTC. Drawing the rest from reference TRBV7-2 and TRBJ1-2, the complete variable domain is GAGVSQSPSNKVTEKGKDVELRCDPISGHTALYWYRQSLGQGLEFLIYFQGNSAPDKSGLPSDRFSAERTGGSVSTLTIQRTQQEDSAVYLCASSAIQGRSGYTFGSGTRLTVV.

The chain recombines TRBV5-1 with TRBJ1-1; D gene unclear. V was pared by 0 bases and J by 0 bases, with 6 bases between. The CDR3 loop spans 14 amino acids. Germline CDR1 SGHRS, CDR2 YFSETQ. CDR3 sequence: CASSLGEMNTEAFF. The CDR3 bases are TGCGCCAGCAGCTTGGGGGAAATGAACACTGAAGCTTTCTTT.

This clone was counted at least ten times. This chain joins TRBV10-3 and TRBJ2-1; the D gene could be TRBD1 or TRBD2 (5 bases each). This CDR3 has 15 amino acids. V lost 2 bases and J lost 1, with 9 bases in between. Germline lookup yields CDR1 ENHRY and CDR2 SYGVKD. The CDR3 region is CAISERDGSYNEQFF. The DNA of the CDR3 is TGTGCCATCAGTGAGAGGGACGGTTCCTACAATGAGCAGTTCTTC.

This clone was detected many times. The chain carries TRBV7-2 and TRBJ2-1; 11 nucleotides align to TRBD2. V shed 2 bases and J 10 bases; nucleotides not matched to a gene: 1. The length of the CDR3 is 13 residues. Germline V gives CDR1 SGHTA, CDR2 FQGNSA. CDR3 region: CASSLRTSGEQFF. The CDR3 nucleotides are TGTGCCAGCAGCTTACGGACTAGCGGGGAGCAGTTCTTC.

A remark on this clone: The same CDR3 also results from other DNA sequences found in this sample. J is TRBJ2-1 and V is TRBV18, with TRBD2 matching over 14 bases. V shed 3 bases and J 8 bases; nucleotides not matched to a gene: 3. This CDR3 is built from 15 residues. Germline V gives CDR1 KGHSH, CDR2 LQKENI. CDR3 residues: CASSPGLAGGHEQFF. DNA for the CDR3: TGTGCCAGCTCACCCGGACTAGCGGGAGGTCATGAGCAGTTCTTC.

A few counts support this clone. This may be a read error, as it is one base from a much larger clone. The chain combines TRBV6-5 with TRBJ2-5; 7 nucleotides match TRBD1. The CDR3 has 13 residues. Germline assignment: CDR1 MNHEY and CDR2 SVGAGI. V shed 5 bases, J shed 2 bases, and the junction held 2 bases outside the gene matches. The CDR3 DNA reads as TGTGCCAGCAGTGCGACAGGGCAAGAGACCCAGTACTTC. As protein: CASSATGQETQYF.

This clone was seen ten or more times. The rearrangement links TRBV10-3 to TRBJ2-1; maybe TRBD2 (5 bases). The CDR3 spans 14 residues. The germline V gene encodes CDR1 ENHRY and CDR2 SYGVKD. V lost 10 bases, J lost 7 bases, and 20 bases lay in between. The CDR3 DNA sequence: TGTGCCAGTAAACTAGACCAAGCGGAAAATGAGCAGTTCTTC. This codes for CASKLDQAENEQFF.

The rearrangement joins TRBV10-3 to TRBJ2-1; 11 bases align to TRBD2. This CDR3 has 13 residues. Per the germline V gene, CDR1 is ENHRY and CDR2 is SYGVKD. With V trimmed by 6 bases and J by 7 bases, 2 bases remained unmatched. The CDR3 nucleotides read TGTGCCATCAGAGGGACTAGCGGAAATGAGCAGTTCTTC. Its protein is CAIRGTSGNEQFF.

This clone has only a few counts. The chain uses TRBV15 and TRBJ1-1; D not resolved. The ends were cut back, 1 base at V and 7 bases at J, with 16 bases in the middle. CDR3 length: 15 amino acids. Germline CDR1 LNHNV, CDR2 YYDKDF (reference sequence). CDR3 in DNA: TGTGCCACCAGCAGAGGTTTACGGGATTTTGGTGAAGCTTTCTTT. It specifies CATSRGLRDFGEAFF.

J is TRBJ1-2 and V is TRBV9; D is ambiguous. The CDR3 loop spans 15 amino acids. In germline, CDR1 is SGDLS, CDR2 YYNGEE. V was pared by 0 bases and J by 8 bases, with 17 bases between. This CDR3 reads CASSVALTTSEGYTF. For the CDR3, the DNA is TGTGCCAGCAGCGTAGCCCTCACGACGTCGGAAGGCTACACCTTC.

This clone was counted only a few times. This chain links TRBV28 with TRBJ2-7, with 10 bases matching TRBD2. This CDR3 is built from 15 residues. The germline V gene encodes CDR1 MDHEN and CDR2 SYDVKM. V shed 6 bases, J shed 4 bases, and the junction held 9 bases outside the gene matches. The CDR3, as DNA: TGTGCCAGCAGAACATCGCTAGCGGGAGTATACGAGCAGTACTTC. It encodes CASRTSLAGVYEQYF.

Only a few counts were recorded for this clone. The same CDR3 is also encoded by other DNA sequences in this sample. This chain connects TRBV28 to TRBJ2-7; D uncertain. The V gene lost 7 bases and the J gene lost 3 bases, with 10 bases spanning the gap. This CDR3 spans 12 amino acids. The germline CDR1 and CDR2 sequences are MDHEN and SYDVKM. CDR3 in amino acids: CASIGRNYEQYF. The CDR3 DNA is TGTGCCAGCATCGGCAGAAACTACGAGCAGTACTTC.

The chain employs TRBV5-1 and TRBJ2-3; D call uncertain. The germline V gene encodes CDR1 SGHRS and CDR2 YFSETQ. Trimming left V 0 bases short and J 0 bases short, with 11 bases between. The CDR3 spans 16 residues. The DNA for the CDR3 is TGCGCCAGCAGCTTGGTAGGCTCACAGAGCACAGATACGCAGTATTTT. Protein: CASSLVGSQSTDTQYF.

CDR3 DNA sequence: TGTGCCAGCAGACCCGACAGACATCAGCCCCAGCATTTT. Protein: CASRPDRHQPQHF. The J gene is TRBJ1-5, the V gene TRBV10-3, with D perhaps TRBD1 (5 bases). CDR1 is ENHRY and CDR2 is SYGVKD in the germline V gene. The CDR3 is made up of 13 amino acids. V was shortened by 10 bases and J by 5 bases, with 15 bases between the two germline ends.

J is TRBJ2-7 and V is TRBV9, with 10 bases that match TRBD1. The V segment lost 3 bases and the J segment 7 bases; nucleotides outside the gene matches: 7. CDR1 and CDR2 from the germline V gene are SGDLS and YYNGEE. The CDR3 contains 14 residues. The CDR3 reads CASSGRDRGREQYF. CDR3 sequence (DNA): TGTGCCAGCAGCGGTCGAGACAGGGGGCGTGAGCAGTACTTC.

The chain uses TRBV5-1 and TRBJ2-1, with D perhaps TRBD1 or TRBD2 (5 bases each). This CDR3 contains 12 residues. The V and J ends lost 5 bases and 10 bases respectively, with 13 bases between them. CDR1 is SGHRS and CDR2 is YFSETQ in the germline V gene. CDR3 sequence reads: CASSRDQGEQFF. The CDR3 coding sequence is TGCGCCAGCAGTCGGGACCAGGGAGAGCAGTTCTTC.

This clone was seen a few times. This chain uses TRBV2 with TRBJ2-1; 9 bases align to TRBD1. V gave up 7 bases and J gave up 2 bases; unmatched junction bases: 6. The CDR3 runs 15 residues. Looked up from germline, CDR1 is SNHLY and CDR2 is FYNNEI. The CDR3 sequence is CASKKQGAAYNEQFF. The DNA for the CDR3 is TGTGCCAGCAAAAAACAGGGGGCTGCCTACAATGAGCAGTTCTTC.

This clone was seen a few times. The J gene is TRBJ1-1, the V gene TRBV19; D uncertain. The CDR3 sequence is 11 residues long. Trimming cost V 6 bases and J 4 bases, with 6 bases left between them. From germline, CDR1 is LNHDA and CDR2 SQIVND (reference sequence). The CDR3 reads CASRSATEAFF. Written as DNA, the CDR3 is TGTGCCAGTAGGTCAGCCACTGAAGCTTTCTTT. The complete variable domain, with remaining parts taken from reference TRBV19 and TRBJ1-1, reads DGGITQSPKYLFRKEGQNVTLSCEQNLNHDAMYWYRQDPGQGLRLIYYSQIVNDFQKGDIAEGYSVSREKKESFPLTVTSAQKNPTAFYLCASRSATEAFFGQGTRLTVV.

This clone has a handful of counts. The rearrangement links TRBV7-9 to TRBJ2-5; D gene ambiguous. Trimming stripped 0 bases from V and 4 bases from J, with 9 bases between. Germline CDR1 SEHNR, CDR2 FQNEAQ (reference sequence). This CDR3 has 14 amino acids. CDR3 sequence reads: CASSLARSVETQYF. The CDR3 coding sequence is TGTGCCAGCAGCTTAGCGCGCTCGGTAGAGACCCAGTACTTC.